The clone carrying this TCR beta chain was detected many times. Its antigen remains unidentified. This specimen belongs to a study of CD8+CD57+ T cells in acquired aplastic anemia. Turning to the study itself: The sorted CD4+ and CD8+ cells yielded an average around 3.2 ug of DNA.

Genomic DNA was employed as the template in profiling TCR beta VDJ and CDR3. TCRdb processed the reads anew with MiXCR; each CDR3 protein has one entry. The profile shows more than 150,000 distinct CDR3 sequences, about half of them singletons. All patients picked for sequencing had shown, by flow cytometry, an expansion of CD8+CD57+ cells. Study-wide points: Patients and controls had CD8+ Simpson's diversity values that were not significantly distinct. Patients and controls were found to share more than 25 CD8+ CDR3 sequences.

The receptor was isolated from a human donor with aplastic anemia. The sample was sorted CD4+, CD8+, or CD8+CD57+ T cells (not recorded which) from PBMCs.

The CDR3 DNA follows: TGTGCCAGCAGCTTAGCGGAGTTCACTGAAGCTTTCTTT. It specifies CASSLAEFTEAFF. The chain links TRBV7-2 to TRBJ1-1; D gene uncertain. Trimming took off 0 bases at V and 4 bases at J, with 6 bases between the two ends. CDR3 length: 13 residues. Germline CDR1 SGHTA, CDR2 FQGNSA. Complete variable domain (other parts from reference TRBV7-2 and TRBJ1-1): GAGVSQSPSNKVTEKGKDVELRCDPISGHTALYWYRQSLGQGLEFLIYFQGNSAPDKSGLPSDRFSAERTGGSVSTLTIQRTQQEDSAVYLCASSLAEFTEAFFGQGTRLTVV.